This TCR beta chain was found in a study of T-cell memory formation after mild COVID-19. The overall study: TCR clusters showed largely donor specificity.

The study's findings and limits: Chiefly within CM and EM were the contracting CD4+ clones; CD8+ ones were within EMRA. Day 15 to 85 contracting clones showed balanced CD4/CD8; later expanders leaned CD4+. Pre-infection memory showed some responding clones, and this suggested that cross-reactive memory joined.

From germline, CDR1 is SEHNR and CDR2 FQNEAQ (reference sequence). This CDR3 contains 13 residues. Trimming left V 4 bases short and J 11 bases short, with 17 bases between. Points on this clonotype: Antigen specificity is unknown.

TCRdb reprocessed the 5' RACE reads with MiXCR, giving one entry per CDR3 protein. The data show approximately 490,000 distinct CDR3 sequences, 20% seen once. The chain recombines TRBV7-9 with TRBJ1-1; possibly TRBD1 for D (6 bases). Sequenced material: PBMCs or a T cell subset sorted from them (not recorded which). The origin of this receptor is an adult woman who had mild COVID-19 (a few samples of this study predate the infection). Cell type and time point are not known. CDR3 protein: CASSSTGAGSAFF. The CDR3 DNA sequence: TGTGCCAGCAGCTCCACGGGGGCAGGGAGTGCTTTCTTT.